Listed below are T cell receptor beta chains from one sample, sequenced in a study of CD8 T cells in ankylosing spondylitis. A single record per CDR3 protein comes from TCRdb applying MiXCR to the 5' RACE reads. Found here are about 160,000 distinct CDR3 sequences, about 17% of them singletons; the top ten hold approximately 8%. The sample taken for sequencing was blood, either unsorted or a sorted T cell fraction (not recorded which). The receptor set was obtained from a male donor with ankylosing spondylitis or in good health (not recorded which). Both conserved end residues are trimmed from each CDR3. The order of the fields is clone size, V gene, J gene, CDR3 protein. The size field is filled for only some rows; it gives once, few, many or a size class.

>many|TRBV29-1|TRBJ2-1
SVGLAVYNEQF
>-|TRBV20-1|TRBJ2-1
SAPIRLAGTCNEQF
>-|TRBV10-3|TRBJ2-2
AISLQGTGELF
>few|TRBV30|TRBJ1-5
AWKRDSENQPQH
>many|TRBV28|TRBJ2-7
ASRPLARAYEQY
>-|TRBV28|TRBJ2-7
ATSGARRLHEQY
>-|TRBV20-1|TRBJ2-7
SARRGTGQFEQY
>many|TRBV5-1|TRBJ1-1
ASSLAAGRNTEAF
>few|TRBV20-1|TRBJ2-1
SARSPPGAGNEQF
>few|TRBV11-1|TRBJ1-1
ASSLHMNTEAF
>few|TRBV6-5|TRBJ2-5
ASSYSSLLGPWAETQY
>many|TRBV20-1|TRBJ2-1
SAQGAKRDNEQF
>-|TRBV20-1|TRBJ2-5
SARQGKETQY
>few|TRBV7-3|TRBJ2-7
ASSFTGTLSYEQY
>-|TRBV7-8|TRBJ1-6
ASSSTVFESPLH
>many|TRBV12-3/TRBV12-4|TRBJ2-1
ASSHYSGRSPTF
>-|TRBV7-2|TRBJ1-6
ASSLGSRDNSPLH
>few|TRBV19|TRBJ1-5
ASSIPGSGNQPQH
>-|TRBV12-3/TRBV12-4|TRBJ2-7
ASSSRTGGWVEQY
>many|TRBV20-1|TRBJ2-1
SAREDDNEQF
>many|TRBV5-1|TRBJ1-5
ASSPGGLLGQPQH
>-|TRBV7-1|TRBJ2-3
ASSSRDRALGDTQY
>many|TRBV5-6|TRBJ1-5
ASSGGTERQPQH
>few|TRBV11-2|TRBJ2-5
ASSPGDSRETQY
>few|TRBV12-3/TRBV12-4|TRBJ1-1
ASRGEGGGTEAF
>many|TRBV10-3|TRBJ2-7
AISSASGQYEQY
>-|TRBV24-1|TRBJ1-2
ATSDYKGKGYT
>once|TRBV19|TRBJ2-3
ASSIDRGDTQY
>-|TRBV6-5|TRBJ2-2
ASSYGGPRELF
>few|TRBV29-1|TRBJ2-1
SVELISGSIGEQF
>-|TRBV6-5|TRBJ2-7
ASARGVYYEQY
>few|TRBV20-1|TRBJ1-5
SASVRNREAQH
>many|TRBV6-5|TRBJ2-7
ASSWTSGSSYEQY
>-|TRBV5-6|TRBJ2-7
ASSFESGSYEQY
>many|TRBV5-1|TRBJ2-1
ASSLEGAKTYNEQF
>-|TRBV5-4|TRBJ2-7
ASRPTETLTYEQY
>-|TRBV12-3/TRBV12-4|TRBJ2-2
ASSLRTGMNTGELF
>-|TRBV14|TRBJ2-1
ASRRGRLSYNEQF
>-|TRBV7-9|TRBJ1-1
ASSVGDREAF
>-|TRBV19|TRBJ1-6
ASSIGWDRAASPLH
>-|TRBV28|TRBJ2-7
ASSRGTSGASSYEQY
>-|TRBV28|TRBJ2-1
ASSSGTASYNEQF
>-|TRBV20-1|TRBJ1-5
SALTGTANQSQH
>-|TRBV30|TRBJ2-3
AWSGGADTQY
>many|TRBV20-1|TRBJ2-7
SARDPGTSALYEQY
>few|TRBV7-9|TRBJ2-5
ASSLSSGHGETQY
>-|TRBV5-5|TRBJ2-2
ASSWTGGANTGELF
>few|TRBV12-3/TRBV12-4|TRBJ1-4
ASSARPNEKLF